This TCR beta chain was identified during a study of early T cells in non-severe SARS-CoV-2 infection (TCRdb year 2021). Context from the whole study: TCR sequencing used bulk RNA from unsorted whole blood, so alpha and beta chains could not be paired.

At least ten counts were recorded for this clonotype. Its antigen is currently not known. The record has no base qualities; no much larger clone is one base away. The study was a case-control design nested within a healthcare worker cohort in London, UK, with weekly nasopharyngeal swab PCR tests and blood sampling. Healthcare workers were enrolled in the week of the UK lockdown, from 23 to 31 March 2020, and were followed every week for up to about 15 weeks. V loses 0 bases of germline sequence and J loses 9 bases, and the interval between the two ends is 12 bases. Inclusive of the bounding cysteine and phenylalanine, the CDR3 is 15 residues long. The read is trimmed to its CDR3 DNA, 45 bases read in frame from base 1. Per the germline V gene (reference sequence), LGHDT is the CDR1 and YNNKEL is the CDR2. The method behind the library was 5' RACE. Data came from a NextSeq 500. Unique molecular identifiers were attached to individual cDNA molecules in the TCR library protocol so that sequencing error and PCR bias could be corrected. Both TCR alpha and beta chains were sequenced, and tight co-correlation was observed between alpha and beta sequence abundances in each sample. In the source study's methods: Decombinator V4 was used to annotate TCR sequences for V gene, J gene and CDR3. Expanded TCRs were defined as changing significantly between any two time points under a Poisson model with p below 0.0001. TCR abundances were normalised to the total number of TCRs sequenced in each sample and reported as counts per million. TRAV1-2 paired with TRAJ12, TRAJ20 or TRAJ33 defined MAIT TCRs, while TRAV10 paired with TRAJ18 defined iNKT TCRs. A search of VDJdb, accessed on 1 November 2021, was run for TCRs annotated to CMV, EBV and SARS-CoV-2, with TCRs annotated for multiple antigens excluded. The public reads were reprocessed in TCRdb via fastp at Q25 and MiXCR, keeping in-frame beta chains. Identical CDR3 protein sequences are pooled into one entry, listed with their most common genes and DNA. The authors' filters were not applied to this entry. The sample table contains over 50,000 distinct CDR3 sequences; only one count was recorded for 9.5% to 14% of them. The ten top clones hold 1.5% to 2% of the sample.

Here is what the overall study found, with its caveats: VDJdb matching was skewed toward anti-spike CD8 responses and likely underestimated virus-specific expansions, missing private and CD4 specificities.

Sequencing was done on a sample of whole blood. The chain is encoded by TRBV3-1 joined to TRBJ1-6; a confident D gene designation cannot be given. This receptor was obtained from an adult who was a healthcare worker with PCR-confirmed SARS-CoV-2 infection or an uninfected control (not recorded which). The CDR3 amino acid sequence is: CASSQDSVQSSPLHF. In nucleotides, the sequence is TGTGCCAGCAGCCAAGATTCGGTGCAGTCTTCACCCCTCCACTTT. When the CDR3 is completed using the reference TRBV3-1 and TRBJ1-6 genes on either side, the full variable domain is DTAVSQTPKYLVTQMGNDKSIKCEQNLGHDTMYWYKQDSKKFLKIMFSYNNKELIINETVPNRFSPKSPDKAHLNLHINSLELGDSAVYFCASSQDSVQSSPLHFGNGTRLTVT.